The 21 T cell receptor beta chains below were found in one sample sequenced in a study of blood T cell repertoires in COVID-19. Some clones are missing from TCRdb's copy, which holds only in-frame ones; the method was immunoSEQ multiplex PCR. The sample has just over 300,000 clones, around nine tenths seen once; the top ten hold over 1.5%. Material: peripheral blood. The receptor set was obtained from a woman aged 25 to 45 with COVID-19, enrolled during active disease.

This sequence joins TRBV6-2 or TRBV6-3 and TRBJ1-6; D ambiguous. Between the trimmed V and J ends, which lost 5 bases and 7 bases, there was a span of 6 bases. Looked up from germline, CDR1 is MNHEY and CDR2 is SVGEGT. This CDR3 is built from 12 residues. CDR3 sequence (DNA): TGTGCCAGCAGTCGTCGGAATTCACCCCTCCACTTT. Protein: CASSRRNSPLHF.

The chain recombines TRBV6-5 with TRBJ1-1; tentatively, D is TRBD1 (5 bases). The length of the CDR3 is 14 residues. Trimming cost V 0 bases and J 4 bases, with 9 bases left between them. Germline V gives CDR1 MNHEY, CDR2 SVGAGI. The CDR3 region is CASSYSRQGTEAFF. The CDR3 DNA follows: TGTGCCAGCAGTTACTCGAGGCAGGGCACTGAAGCTTTCTTT.

As regards this clone: Compared with germline, one end of the junction differs, possibly owing to a read error. This rearrangement joins TRBV3-1 (or the pseudogene TRBV3-2) to TRBJ2-1; 7 positions agree with TRBD2. CDR1 is LGHDT and CDR2 is YNNKEL in the germline V gene (reference sequence). The CDR3 sequence is 16 residues long. The CDR3 protein is CASSNMTSPSSNEQFF. CDR3 nucleotides: TGTGCCAGCAGCAACATGACTAGCCCTTCCTCCAATGAGCAGTTCTTC.

V usage is TRBV7-9 and J usage is TRBJ2-5, with 7 bases identical to TRBD1. CDR1 SEHNR and CDR2 FQNEAQ come from the germline V gene (reference sequence). There are 12 residues in the CDR3. J lost 5 bases, V lost 11 bases, and 8 bases had no gene match. In DNA, the CDR3 is TGTGCCGCAACCCAAGGGGGCGAGACCCAGTACTTC. It yields the protein CAATQGGETQYF.

The chain is built from TRBV2 and TRBJ2-2, with 9 bases lining up with TRBD1. Germline CDR1 is SNHLY and CDR2 is FYNNEI. Germline trimming cut 0 bases from V and 11 bases from J; bases unmatched to any gene: 10. The CDR3 totals 16 residues. The DNA for the CDR3 is TGTGCCAGCAGTGAAGCGCGGGGACAGGGACATCGAGAGCTGTTTTTT. Translated: CASSEARGQGHRELFF.

Turning to this clone: Different DNA sequences within this sample yield the same CDR3. The V and J genes are TRBV9 and TRBJ1-6, with D possibly matching TRBD1 (5 bases). CDR3 length equals 14 residues. Germline V gene data show CDR1 as SGDLS and CDR2 as YYNGEE. V was pared by 0 bases and J by 7 bases, with 8 bases between. DNA of the CDR3: TGTGCCAGCAGCGTAGGGACACCGAATTCACCCCTCCACTTT. This gives the protein CASSVGTPNSPLHF.

The chain uses TRBV5-6 and TRBJ1-5; possible D gene TRBD1, 6 bases. V dropped 2 bases and J dropped 3 bases, with 12 bases sitting between them. Germline V gene data show CDR1 as SGHDT and CDR2 as YYEEEE. The CDR3 extends over 15 amino acids. Here the CDR3 DNA reads TGTGCCAGCAGCTTTACCGGGACATACAATCAGCCCCAGCATTTT. Protein product: CASSFTGTYNQPQHF.

The rearrangement uses TRBV7-8 and TRBJ2-1; 9 bases align to TRBD2. The CDR3 runs 17 residues. The junction had 13 bases not matched to a gene; V was cut back by 5 bases and J by 5 bases. The V gene's germline CDR1 is SGHVS and CDR2 FQNEAQ. The CDR3 is CASSPSLLAGPHNEQFF. The CDR3 bases are TGTGCCAGCAGCCCTAGCTTGCTAGCGGGGCCACACAATGAGCAGTTCTTC.

V usage is TRBV6-6 and J usage is TRBJ1-2; perhaps TRBD1 as D (5 bases). Germline CDR1 and CDR2: MNHNY and SVGAGI (reference sequence). The CDR3 is 12 residues long. This CDR3 is CATGGDFYGYTF. In nucleotides, the CDR3 is TGTGCGACGGGGGGGGACTTCTATGGCTACACCTTC.

This clone was found a few times. The chain employs TRBV9 and TRBJ2-7; possible D gene TRBD2, 6 bases. The germline V gene has CDR1 SGDLS and CDR2 YYNGEE. The V end lost 0 bases, the J end lost 7 bases, and 8 bases lay between the germline ends. This CDR3 is 12 amino acids long. CDR3 sequence (DNA): TGTGCCAGCAGCGTAGGTGCGGGGGAGCAGTACTTC. Its protein product is CASSVGAGEQYF.

The rearrangement joins TRBV4-1 to TRBJ2-1, with 13 positions matching TRBD2. This CDR3 region has 16 residues. Germline assignment: CDR1 MGHRA and CDR2 YSYEKL. V lost 4 bases to trimming and J lost 4 bases; unmatched junction nucleotides: 4. CDR3 nucleotide sequence: TGCGCCAGCAGCCTAACACTAGCGGGGGGGTACAATGAGCAGTTCTTC. This sequence encodes CASSLTLAGGYNEQFF.

As concerns this clone: This CDR3 is also generated by other DNA sequences in the sample. The chain recombines TRBV10-3 with TRBJ1-1; 7 bases line up with TRBD1. The V gene end was trimmed by 0 bases and the J gene end by 0 bases; junction bases not matched to a gene: 1. Germline V gives CDR1 ENHRY, CDR2 SYGVKD. The CDR3 extends over 15 amino acids. CDR3 nucleotide sequence: TGTGCCATCAGTGAGTCGACAGGGATGAACACTGAAGCTTTCTTT. Protein sequence: CAISESTGMNTEAFF.

This clone was observed a single time. The chain recombines TRBV27 with TRBJ2-1; TRBD2 aligns across 10 bases. Germline V lookup: CDR1 MNHEY, CDR2 SMNVEV (reference sequence). The CDR3 runs 15 residues. Trimming removed 8 bases from V and 8 bases from J; junction bases left unmatched: 12. CDR3 nucleotide sequence: TGTGCCAGCCCTAGGGATAGCGGGGGGCCTCATGAGCAGTTCTTC. Encoded protein: CASPRDSGGPHEQFF.

The chain employs TRBV6-5 and TRBJ2-7; TRBD2 matches 8 bases. The V gene end was trimmed by 7 bases and the J gene end by 3 bases; junction bases not matched to a gene: 5. CDR3 length: 13 amino acids. CDR1 and CDR2 (germline): MNHEY, SVGAGI. The CDR3: CASTDSGDYEQYV. The CDR3 nucleotides read TGTGCCAGCACGGATAGCGGGGACTACGAGCAGTACGTC.

The chain recombines TRBV10-3 with TRBJ1-1; weak D call: TRBD1 (6 bases). Germline V gene lookup returns CDR1 ENHRY and CDR2 SYGVKD. There are 14 residues in the CDR3. The V end lost 0 bases, the J end lost 10 bases, and 15 bases lay between the germline ends. The CDR3 is CAISESRGGNGAFF. In DNA, the CDR3 is TGTGCCATCAGTGAGTCGAGGGGGGGTAATGGAGCTTTCTTT.

The genes are TRBV15 and TRBJ2-2; 10 positions match TRBD1. V gave up 2 bases and J gave up 4 bases; unmatched junction bases: 7. The germline V gene has CDR1 LNHNV and CDR2 YYDKDF (reference sequence). The CDR3 is 17 residues long. DNA of the CDR3: TGTGCCACCAGCAGACTTTTGGGGGACAGGGGCACCGGGGAGCTGTTTTTT. Translation gives CATSRLLGDRGTGELFF.

This chain joins TRBV7-9 and TRBJ2-1, with 11 bases that match TRBD2. CDR3 length equals 15 residues. CDR1 and CDR2 (germline): SEHNR, FQNEAQ (reference sequence). The junction had 8 bases not matched to a gene; V was cut back by 5 bases and J by 8 bases. This CDR3 reads CASSILAGGLDEQFF. CDR3 DNA sequence: TGTGCCAGCAGCATCTTAGCGGGGGGGCTCGATGAGCAGTTCTTC.

This chain uses TRBV3-1 (or the pseudogene TRBV3-2) with TRBJ2-1; 8 positions agree with TRBD2. V dropped 4 bases and J dropped 8; count of bases not matched to a gene: 4. This CDR3 has 13 residues. Per germline, CDR1 LGHDT and CDR2 YNNKEL (reference sequence). This CDR3 reads CASSLGSGDEQFF. CDR3 sequence (DNA): TGTGCCAGCAGCCTGGGTAGCGGGGATGAGCAGTTCTTC.

The chain has TRBV5-4 and TRBJ2-3; weak D call: TRBD2 (5 bases). The CDR3 consists of 16 residues. Germline-derived CDR1 and CDR2 are SGHNT and YYREEE (reference sequence). With 1 base removed from V and 4 bases from J, the gap between germline ends came to 16 bases. The CDR3 bases are TGTGCCAGCAGCTTGAGCCAGCGGTTCCAAGCAGATACGCAGTATTTT. It is translated as CASSLSQRFQADTQYF.

The chain couples TRBV24-1 to TRBJ1-2, with D unresolved. Germline V gene data show CDR1 as KGHDR and CDR2 as SFDVKD. V was cut by 12 bases and J by 7 bases, with 14 bases left in between. This CDR3 is 11 amino acids long. Here the CDR3 DNA reads TGTGCCGCGGGCGGTGCGTCTGGCTACACCTTC. This gives the protein CAAGGASGYTF.

The chain recombines TRBV27 with TRBJ2-1, with D possibly matching TRBD1 (6 bases). Germline V gene sequence: CDR1 MNHEY, CDR2 SMNVEV (reference sequence). CDR3 size: 14 residues. Trimming stripped 10 bases from V and 0 bases from J, with 13 bases between. The CDR3 is CATAQGLSYNEQFF. Here the CDR3 DNA reads TGTGCCACCGCCCAGGGGCTCTCCTACAATGAGCAGTTCTTC.